This T cell receptor beta chain was sequenced in a study of a mutant IDH1 vaccine in newly diagnosed glioma. As for the study in general: There were approximately 60% males and about 38% females among treated patients, whose mean age was approximately 40 years. It was radiotherapy, temozolomide, or both that patients received previously, with most receiving both. Study findings and constraints: About 92% of patients showed vaccine-induced immune responses across multiple MHC alleles.

Specified time point: baseline, week 1 (first vaccination visit). As to treatment: pre-vaccination baseline after standard-of-care therapy. This clone is a singleton in its sample. Its antigen is unidentified. Profiling relied on immunoSEQ multiplex PCR, and the TCRdb table lists in-frame clones only, not all of them. Of over 45,000 clones detected, about 91% appear once; the ten largest clones hold about 2.5%. The sample here was PBMCs, taken from a glioma patient treated with radiotherapy, temozolomide or both. The origin of this receptor is a man in his fifties with glioma.

The CDR3 DNA is TGTGCCAGTAGTATACTGGGGTCCTCCTACAATGAGCAGTTCTTC. It is translated as CASSILGSSYNEQFF. This chain connects TRBV19 to TRBJ2-1; no clear D gene. Trimming removed 2 bases from V and 0 bases from J, with 8 bases in between. Germline V lookup: CDR1 LNHDA, CDR2 SQIVND (reference sequence). The length of the CDR3 is 15 residues.